The text below deals with one TCR beta chain. TCRdb reprocessed the 5' RACE reads via MiXCR and lists one record per CDR3 protein. In the table there are roughly 120,000 distinct CDR3 sequences, 22% of which are singletons. The sample originates from a study of T-cell memory formation after mild COVID-19. The wider study: Among the donors, TCR clusters were largely specific to each donor.

V shed 0 bases and J shed 7 bases, with 16 bases lying between them. This CDR3 has 15 residues. CDR1 and CDR2 from the germline V gene are DFQATT and SNEGSKA (reference sequence). This chain connects TRBV20-1 to TRBJ2-1; weak D call: TRBD2 (5 bases). This sequence was found in a man younger than 30 who had mild COVID-19 (a few samples of this study predate the infection). Cell type and time point are not known. The sample taken for sequencing was PBMCs or a T cell subset sorted from them (not recorded which). The CDR3, as DNA: TGCAGTGCTAGAGATGGACGGGGTTCCCCTAATGAGCAGTTCTTC. Encoded protein: CSARDGRGSPNEQFF.